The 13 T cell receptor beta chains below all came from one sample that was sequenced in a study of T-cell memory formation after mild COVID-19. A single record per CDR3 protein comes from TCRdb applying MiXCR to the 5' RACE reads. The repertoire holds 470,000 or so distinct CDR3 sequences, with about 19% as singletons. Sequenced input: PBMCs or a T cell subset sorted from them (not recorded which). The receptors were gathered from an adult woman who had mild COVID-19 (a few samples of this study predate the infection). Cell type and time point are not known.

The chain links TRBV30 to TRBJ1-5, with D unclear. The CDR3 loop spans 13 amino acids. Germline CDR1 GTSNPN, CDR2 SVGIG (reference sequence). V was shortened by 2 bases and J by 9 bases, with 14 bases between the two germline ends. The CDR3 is CAWSPDRNLPQHF. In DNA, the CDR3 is TGTGCCTGGAGTCCAGACCGTAACCTGCCCCAGCATTTT.

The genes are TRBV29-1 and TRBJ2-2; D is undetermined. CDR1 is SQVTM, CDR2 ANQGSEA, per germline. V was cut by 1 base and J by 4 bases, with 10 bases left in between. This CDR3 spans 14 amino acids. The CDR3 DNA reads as TGCAGCGTTGAAGTTCCCCTCCGCACCGGGGAGCTGTTTTTT. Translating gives CSVEVPLRTGELFF.

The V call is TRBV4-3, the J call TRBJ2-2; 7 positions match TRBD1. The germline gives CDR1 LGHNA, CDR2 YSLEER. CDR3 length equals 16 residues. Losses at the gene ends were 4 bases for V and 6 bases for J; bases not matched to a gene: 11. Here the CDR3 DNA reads TGCGCCAGCAGCCCCGTGACCCTGACAGGGCCCGGGGAGCTGTTTTTT. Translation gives CASSPVTLTGPGELFF.

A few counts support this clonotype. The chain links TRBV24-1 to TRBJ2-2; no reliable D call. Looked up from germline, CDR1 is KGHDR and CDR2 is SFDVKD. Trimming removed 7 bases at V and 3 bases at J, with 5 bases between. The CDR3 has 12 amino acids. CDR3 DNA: TGTGCCACCAGCAGATACACCGGGGAGCTGTTTTTT. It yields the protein CATSRYTGELFF.

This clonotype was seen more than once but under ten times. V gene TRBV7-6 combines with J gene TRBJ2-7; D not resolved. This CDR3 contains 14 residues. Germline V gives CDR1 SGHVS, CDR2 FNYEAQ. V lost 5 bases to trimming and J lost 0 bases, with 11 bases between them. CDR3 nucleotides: TGTGCCAGCAGCCCCAGCCTCAGCTCCTACGAGCAGTACTTC. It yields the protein CASSPSLSSYEQYF.

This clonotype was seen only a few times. The CDR3 here is CATSRASGLAGIDTQYF. Written as DNA, the CDR3 is TGTGCCACCAGCAGAGCTTCGGGACTAGCGGGAATCGATACGCAGTATTTT. The chain links TRBV15 to TRBJ2-3; TRBD2 matches 13 bases. The V gene's germline CDR1 is LNHNV and CDR2 YYDKDF (reference sequence). This CDR3 is built from 17 residues. V was clipped by 1 base and J by 6 bases; unmatched bases: 7.

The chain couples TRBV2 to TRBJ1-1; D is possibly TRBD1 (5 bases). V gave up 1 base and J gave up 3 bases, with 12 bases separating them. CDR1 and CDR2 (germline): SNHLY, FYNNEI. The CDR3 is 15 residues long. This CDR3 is CASSEDGGVYTEAFF. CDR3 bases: TGTGCCAGCAGTGAAGACGGGGGGGTGTACACTGAAGCTTTCTTT.

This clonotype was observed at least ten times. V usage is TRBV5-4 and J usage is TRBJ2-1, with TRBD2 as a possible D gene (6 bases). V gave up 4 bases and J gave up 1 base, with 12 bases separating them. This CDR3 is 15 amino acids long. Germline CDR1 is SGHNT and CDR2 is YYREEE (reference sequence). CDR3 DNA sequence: TGTGCCAGCAGCCTTAGCGGTCCTTCCTACAATGAGCAGTTCTTC. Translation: CASSLSGPSYNEQFF.

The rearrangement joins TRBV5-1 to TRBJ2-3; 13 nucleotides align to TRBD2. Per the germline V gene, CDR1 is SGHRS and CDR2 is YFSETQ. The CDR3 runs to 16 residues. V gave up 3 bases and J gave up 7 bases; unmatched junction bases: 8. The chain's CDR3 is CASSSGTSGVAHTQYF. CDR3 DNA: TGCGCCAGCAGCTCAGGGACTAGCGGGGTGGCTCATACGCAGTATTTT.

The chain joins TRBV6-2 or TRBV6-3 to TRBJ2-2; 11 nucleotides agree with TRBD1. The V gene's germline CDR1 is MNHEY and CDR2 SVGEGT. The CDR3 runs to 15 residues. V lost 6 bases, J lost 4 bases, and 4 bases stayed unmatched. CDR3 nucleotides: TGTGCCAGCAGATCCGGGACAGGGGGCACCGGGGAGCTGTTTTTT. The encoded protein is CASRSGTGGTGELFF.

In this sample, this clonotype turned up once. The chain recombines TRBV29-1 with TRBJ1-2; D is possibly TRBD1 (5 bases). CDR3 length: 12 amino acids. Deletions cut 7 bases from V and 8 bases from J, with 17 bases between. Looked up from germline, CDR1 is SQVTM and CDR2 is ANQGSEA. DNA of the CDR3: TGCAGCGAGGGGCCGACTACGGGAGGCTACACCTTC. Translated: CSEGPTTGGYTF.

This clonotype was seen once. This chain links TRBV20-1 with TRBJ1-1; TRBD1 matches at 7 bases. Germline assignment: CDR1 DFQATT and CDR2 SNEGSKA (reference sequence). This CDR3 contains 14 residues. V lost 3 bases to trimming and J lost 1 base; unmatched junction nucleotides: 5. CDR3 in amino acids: CSASKQGKNTEAFF. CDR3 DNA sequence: TGCAGTGCTAGTAAACAGGGGAAGAACACTGAAGCTTTCTTT.

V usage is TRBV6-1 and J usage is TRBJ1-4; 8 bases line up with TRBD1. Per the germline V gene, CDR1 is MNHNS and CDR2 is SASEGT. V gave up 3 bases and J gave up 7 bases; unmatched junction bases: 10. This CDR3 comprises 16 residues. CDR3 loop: CASSEVRTGLSEKLFF. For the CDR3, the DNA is TGTGCCAGCAGTGAGGTCAGGACAGGGCTAAGTGAAAAACTGTTTTTT.